Shown below are 21 T cell receptor beta chains from a single sample sequenced in a study of radiation and T cells in renal cell carcinoma. Data came from immunoSEQ multiplex PCR; TCRdb stores just in-frame clones and leaves some out. The sample lists about 140,000 clones, roughly 80% occurring once. Specified time point: baseline pretreatment blood. Treatment indicated: 15 Gy SBRT to primary tumor, nephrectomy 4 weeks later. Sample: blood, taken from a patient whose treatment included radiotherapy and nephrectomy. The receptors derive from a woman between 45 and 65 years old with renal cell carcinoma.

The chain joins TRBV10-3 to TRBJ2-7; 8 nucleotides align to TRBD1. This CDR3 spans 16 amino acids. V lost 6 bases and J lost 4; bases outside the gene matches: 14. Germline V lookup: CDR1 ENHRY, CDR2 SYGVKD. CDR3 sequence reads: CAIRAGTGLSGYEQYF. CDR3 in DNA: TGTGCCATCAGAGCCGGGACAGGTTTAAGCGGGTACGAGCAGTACTTC.

This sequence joins TRBV10-1 and TRBJ1-5, with D possibly matching TRBD1 (5 bases). Germline CDR1 is WNHNN and CDR2 is SYGVQD (reference sequence). Trimming stripped 5 bases from V and 7 bases from J, with 12 bases between. CDR3 length: 13 residues. The CDR3, as DNA: TGCGCCAGCAGTCTTGGGGCGGGACAGCCCCAGCATTTT. This gives the protein CASSLGAGQPQHF.

This chain connects TRBV10-3 to TRBJ1-1, with a weak D call TRBD1 (6 bases). The CDR3 length is 13 residues. V was pared by 2 bases and J by 11 bases, with 15 bases between. Germline lookup yields CDR1 ENHRY and CDR2 SYGVKD. CDR3 bases: TGTGCCATCAGTGAGGACCCACAGGGTGGCGCTTTCTTT. Translation: CAISEDPQGGAFF.

This chain joins TRBV5-4 and TRBJ2-7; 7 bases agree with TRBD1. The length of the CDR3 is 15 residues. Germline V gene data show CDR1 as SGHNT and CDR2 as YYREEE (reference sequence). V shed 2 bases, J shed 0 bases, and the junction held 5 bases outside the gene matches. The CDR3 bases are TGTGCCAGCAGCTTTGACAGGGCAAGCTCCTACGAGCAGTACTTC. Translating it yields CASSFDRASSYEQYF.

The J gene is TRBJ2-7, the V gene TRBV6-5, with 11 bases identical to TRBD1. Per the germline V gene, CDR1 is MNHEY and CDR2 is SVGAGI. The trim removed 7 bases at V and 4 bases at J, leaving 9 bases unmatched. The CDR3 spans 15 residues. CDR3 region: CASTTPGTGGYEQYF. CDR3 in DNA: TGTGCCAGCACTACACCAGGGACAGGGGGGTACGAGCAGTACTTC.

The rearrangement joins TRBV4-3 to TRBJ2-1; TRBD2 matches 11 bases. The trim removed 0 bases at V and 2 bases at J, leaving 6 bases unmatched. The CDR3 extends over 18 amino acids. The germline gives CDR1 LGHNA, CDR2 YSLEER. CDR3 region: CASSQDYGLAGAYNEQFF. The CDR3 DNA reads TGCGCCAGCAGCCAAGATTACGGACTAGCGGGTGCCTACAATGAGCAGTTCTTC.

The chain has TRBV7-2 and TRBJ2-5; possible D gene TRBD2, 5 bases. Trimming removed 5 bases at V and 1 base at J, with 17 bases between. CDR3 length: 16 residues. Germline-derived CDR1 and CDR2 are SGHTA and FQGNSA. The CDR3 sequence is CASSPNTGTVQETQYF. The DNA of the CDR3 is TGTGCCAGCAGCCCAAATACGGGAACCGTCCAAGAGACCCAGTACTTC.

Only a few counts were recorded for this clone. This chain links TRBV5-1 with TRBJ2-7; D is unresolved. V shed 4 bases and J shed 6 bases, with 14 bases lying between them. Germline CDR1 is SGHRS and CDR2 is YFSETQ. This CDR3 is 13 amino acids long. CDR3 coding DNA: TGCGCCAGCAGCCCGAGAACGGCCCCCGAGCAGTACTTC. It codes for CASSPRTAPEQYF.

The chain carries TRBV4-3 and TRBJ2-7, with TRBD1 identical over 8 bases. V lost 3 bases, J lost 5 bases, and 3 bases stayed unmatched. This CDR3 spans 13 amino acids. CDR1 is LGHNA, CDR2 YSLEER, per germline. As DNA, the CDR3 is TGCGCCAGCAGCCAGATGACAGGGGACGAGCAGTACTTC. Translated, it gives CASSQMTGDEQYF.

CDR3 nucleotide sequence: TGTGCCAGCAGCCAAGATGAGAGGGAGGGTGAAAAACTGTTTTTT. This codes for CASSQDEREGEKLFF. The chain uses TRBV4-2 and TRBJ1-4, with D unclear. Germline CDR1 reads LGHNA; CDR2 reads YNFKEQ. The CDR3 loop spans 15 amino acids. Trimming took 0 bases from V and 7 from J, leaving 12 bases between them.

The chain employs TRBV15 and TRBJ1-5, with TRBD1 matching over 9 bases. Unmatched junction bases numbered 13, after V lost 3 bases and J lost 7 bases. Germline V gene lookup returns CDR1 LNHNV and CDR2 YYDKDF (reference sequence). The CDR3 sequence is 17 residues long. CDR3 nucleotides: TGTGCCACCAGCAGTATAACAGGGGGCAAAGTAGGGCAGCCCCAGCATTTT. As protein: CATSSITGGKVGQPQHF.

As DNA, the CDR3 is TGTGCCAGCAGTTCGGTCAGGGGTCTCGGCACTGAAGCTTTCTTT. It translates to CASSSVRGLGTEAFF. The chain combines TRBV27 with TRBJ1-1, with D perhaps TRBD1 (6 bases). CDR3 size: 15 residues. Germline V gene lookup returns CDR1 MNHEY and CDR2 SMNVEV (reference sequence). V was pared by 4 bases and J by 4 bases, with 16 bases between.

The genes are TRBV30 and TRBJ1-1; D is possibly TRBD1 (6 bases). Trimming shortened V by 2 bases and J by 2 bases, and 15 bases separated the two germline ends. This CDR3 has 15 amino acids. CDR1 is GTSNPN, CDR2 SVGIG, per germline (reference sequence). CDR3 sequence reads: CAWSLGGQGNTEAFF. The CDR3 nucleotides are TGTGCCTGGAGTTTGGGGGGCCAAGGTAACACTGAAGCTTTCTTT.

The chain carries TRBV5-1 and TRBJ1-4, with TRBD1 as a possible D gene (5 bases). CDR3 length: 18 residues. CDR1 SGHRS and CDR2 YFSETQ come from the germline V gene. Trimming left V 1 base short and J 0 bases short, with 16 bases between. The CDR3 region has the DNA TGCGCCAGCAGCTTGATCCCGACAGCTCTAACAACTAATGAAAAACTGTTTTTT. It encodes CASSLIPTALTTNEKLFF.

This clone has a single count. V usage is TRBV2 and J usage is TRBJ2-6; D gene uncertain. The germline gives CDR1 SNHLY, CDR2 FYNNEI. This CDR3 has 15 residues. Trimming left V 6 bases short and J 4 bases short, with 13 bases between. In DNA form, the CDR3 reads TGTGCCAGCAGCACTTGGGGTTCCGGGGCCAACGTCCTGACTTTC. It codes for CASSTWGSGANVLTF.

The V gene is TRBV6-6, the J gene TRBJ1-6, with D tentatively TRBD1 (5 bases). V was cut by 0 bases and J by 6 bases, with 9 bases left in between. CDR1 MNHNY and CDR2 SVGAGI come from the germline V gene (reference sequence). CDR3 size: 15 residues. CDR3 in DNA: TGTGCCAGCAGTTACTCGATAGGGGTTAATTCACCCCTCCACTTT. This sequence encodes CASSYSIGVNSPLHF.

The chain employs TRBV7-2 and TRBJ2-7; 9 bases line up with TRBD2. V lost 0 bases and J lost 0; bases outside the gene matches: 3. This CDR3 spans 16 amino acids. From germline, CDR1 is SGHTA and CDR2 FQGNSA. The CDR3 loop is CASSLAGLAFSYEQYF. CDR3 bases: TGTGCCAGCAGCTTAGCTGGACTAGCGTTCTCCTACGAGCAGTACTTC.

The chain uses TRBV10-3 and TRBJ1-3; maybe TRBD1 (6 bases). The CDR3 runs 15 residues. V was cut by 2 bases and J by 4 bases, with 12 bases left in between. Germline V lookup: CDR1 ENHRY, CDR2 SYGVKD. CDR3 in DNA: TGTGCCATCAGTGAGGTGGGGGCGCGGGGAAACACCATATATTTT. This gives the protein CAISEVGARGNTIYF.

This clone was seen just once. The chain has TRBV5-1 and TRBJ1-1, with D possibly being TRBD1 (5 bases). Deletions cut 3 bases from V and 6 bases from J, with 18 bases between. Germline loops: CDR1 SGHRS, CDR2 YFSETQ. The CDR3 spans 15 residues. The CDR3 nucleotides read TGCGCCAGCAGCTCACGGACCAGGCTGGGGGCTGAAGCTTTCTTT. Encoded protein: CASSSRTRLGAEAFF. The full variable domain, rest sourced from reference TRBV5-1 and TRBJ1-1, is KAGVTQTPRYLIKTRGQQVTLSCSPISGHRSVSWYQQTPGQGLQFLFEYFSETQRNKGNFPGRFSGRQFSNSRSEMNVSTLELGDSALYLCASSSRTRLGAEAFFGQGTRLTVV.

This chain uses TRBV11-2 with TRBJ2-7; D possibly corresponds to TRBD1 (6 bases). Trimming shortened V by 5 bases and J by 11 bases, and 19 bases separated the two germline ends. The germline gives CDR1 SGHAT, CDR2 FQNNGV. CDR3 length equals 13 residues. CDR3 amino acids: CASSQGQLAYEYF. The CDR3 bases are TGTGCCAGCAGCCAAGGACAGCTAGCCTATGAGTACTTC.

This chain links TRBV27 with TRBJ2-7, with D unresolved. The germline V gene encodes CDR1 MNHEY and CDR2 SMNVEV (reference sequence). Deletions cut 2 bases from V and 6 bases from J, with 14 bases between. This CDR3 has 14 residues. CDR3 loop: CASSLLAFLGEQYF. As DNA, the CDR3 is TGTGCCAGCAGTTTACTGGCATTTTTAGGCGAGCAGTACTTC.